The clone carrying this T cell receptor beta chain was counted ten times or more. Researchers divided each subset's genomic DNA evenly across several immunoSEQ plates. Assay used: immunoSEQ multiplex PCR; TCRdb lists only in-frame clones, some missing. Altogether 950,000 to 1,300,000 clones are present, 65% to 75% being singletons, with the ten largest covering approximately 1.5%. The data are from a study of shared clonotypes between healthy human individuals. Germline lookup yields CDR1 LGHNA and CDR2 YNFKEQ. This CDR3 contains 15 residues. V lost 6 bases to trimming and J lost 4 bases; unmatched junction nucleotides: 6. Recent vaccinations or acute infections were absent in the healthy HIV-negative adult donors.

The sample comprised memory CD4+ T cells sorted from blood. Described subset: CD45RA-negative fraction. The TCR sequence derives from a man between 18 and 29 years old in good health. The chain joins TRBV4-2 to TRBJ2-1; TRBD2 matches 10 bases. The CDR3 DNA reads as TGTGCCAGCAGAAATCTAGCGGGGGCATACAATGAGCAGTTCTTC. Protein product: CASRNLAGAYNEQFF.